One and the same sample provided the 28 T cell receptor beta chains below, sequenced in a study of early T cells in non-severe SARS-CoV-2 infection (dated by TCRdb to the early 2020s). The library came from 5' RACE. Sequencer: NextSeq 500. TCRdb trimmed public reads at Q25 via fastp, called clones via MiXCR and kept in-frame beta chains. Rows matching on CDR3 protein sequence are summarized as one entry with the most common DNA and genes. For this sample there are around 30,000 distinct CDR3 sequences; roughly 5% appear just once. Of the sample, approximately 10% falls within the top ten clones. Specimen: whole blood. Source of these receptors: an adult who was a healthcare worker with PCR-confirmed SARS-CoV-2 infection or an uninfected control (not recorded which).

V is TRBV25-1 and J is TRBJ1-2; 7 bases fit TRBD1. J was trimmed by 13 bases and V by 7 bases; bases with no gene match: 12. The CDR3 runs 12 residues. Germline V gene lookup returns CDR1 MGHDK and CDR2 SYGVNS. The CDR3 protein is CASNRGAKDFTF. The CDR3 DNA reads TGTGCCAGCAACAGGGGCGCCAAGGATTTCACCTTC.

V usage is TRBV18 and J usage is TRBJ2-7; D is ambiguous. Per the germline V gene, CDR1 is KGHSH and CDR2 is LQKENI. This CDR3 region has 12 residues. Trimming left V 5 bases short and J 3 bases short, with 8 bases between. The CDR3 DNA reads TGTGCCAGCTCAGAAATGGACTACGAGCAGTACTTC. Translating it yields CASSEMDYEQYF.

This clonotype was observed a few times. The chain carries TRBV5-6 and TRBJ2-2, with 7 bases that match TRBD2. This CDR3 contains 17 residues. Unmatched junction bases numbered 14, after V lost 4 bases and J lost 5 bases. Germline assignment: CDR1 SGHDT and CDR2 YYEEEE. The CDR3 sequence is CASSPPGSGNPTGELFF. In DNA form, the CDR3 reads TGTGCCAGCAGCCCTCCCGGGAGCGGGAACCCAACCGGGGAGCTGTTTTTT.

This clonotype was seen many times. V gene TRBV4-1 combines with J gene TRBJ1-2; a possible D gene is TRBD1 (6 bases). Trimming took 0 bases from V and 4 from J, leaving 15 bases between them. The CDR3 totals 16 residues. Germline CDR1 MGHRA, CDR2 YSYEKL. CDR3 sequence (DNA): TGCGCCAGCAGCCAAGATTGGACAGAGAACTTCTATGGCTACACCTTC. Its protein product is CASSQDWTENFYGYTF.

The chain couples TRBV10-2 to TRBJ2-1; 9 bases map to TRBD2. V shed 2 bases, J shed 9 bases, and the junction held 5 bases outside the gene matches. The CDR3 runs 14 residues. CDR1 WSHSY and CDR2 SAAADI come from the germline V gene. CDR3 protein: CASSEVAGESEQFF. The CDR3 bases are TGCGCCAGCAGTGAGGTAGCGGGAGAATCTGAGCAGTTCTTC.

The rearrangement uses TRBV12-3 or TRBV12-4 and TRBJ2-4; possibly TRBD1 for D (6 bases). There are 11 residues in the CDR3. The V and J ends lost 3 bases and 9 bases respectively, with 6 bases between them. The CDR3 protein is CASSLGAIQYF. The DNA of the CDR3 is TGTGCCAGCAGTTTGGGGGCCATTCAGTACTTC.

This clonotype was seen a few times. The CDR3 region is CASSPVAGQIGELFF. As DNA, the CDR3 is TGTGCCAGCAGCCCCGTCGCAGGGCAAATCGGGGAGCTGTTTTTT. The V gene is TRBV7-6, the J gene TRBJ2-2; D may be TRBD1 (5 bases). In germline, CDR1 is SGHVS, CDR2 FNYEAQ. CDR3 length: 15 amino acids. V gave up 5 bases and J gave up 7 bases, with 17 bases separating them.

This clonotype was seen many times. V and J are TRBV5-1 and TRBJ2-7; D remains ambiguous. The CDR3 has 13 amino acids. The V gene lost 7 bases and the J gene lost 0 bases, with 11 bases spanning the gap. Germline V gene sequence: CDR1 SGHRS, CDR2 YFSETQ. CDR3 sequence: CASGYLSSYEQYF. CDR3 nucleotides: TGCGCCAGCGGCTACCTGAGCTCCTACGAGCAGTACTTC.

There are a few counts of this clonotype. The chain has TRBV12-3 or TRBV12-4 and TRBJ1-1, with no clear D. This CDR3 spans 13 amino acids. Between the trimmed V and J ends, which lost 1 base and 8 bases, there was a span of 11 bases. CDR3: CASSLGPFGEAFF. The CDR3 region has the DNA TGTGCCAGCAGTTTAGGCCCCTTCGGCGAAGCTTTCTTT.

This clonotype was counted between two and nine times. This sequence joins TRBV5-1 and TRBJ1-6, with D possibly matching TRBD1 (6 bases). Trimming left V 3 bases short and J 7 bases short, with 11 bases between. From germline, CDR1 is SGHRS and CDR2 YFSETQ. This CDR3 is built from 14 residues. CDR3 sequence reads: CASSSTGNNSPLHF. Here the CDR3 DNA reads TGCGCCAGCAGCTCAACAGGGAACAATTCACCCCTCCACTTT.

Many counts were recorded for this clonotype. As DNA, the CDR3 is TGTGCCAGCAATCCCCCAAGGGGACAGGGTGCTAACTATGGCTACACCTTC. As protein: CASNPPRGQGANYGYTF. The chain employs TRBV28 and TRBJ1-2, with 9 bases identical to TRBD1. The CDR3 has 17 residues. Germline values: CDR1 MDHEN, CDR2 SYDVKM. The J segment lost 0 bases and the V segment lost 7 bases, leaving 12 bases of the junction unmatched.

There are many counts of this clonotype. The rearrangement links TRBV7-8 to TRBJ1-4, with D unresolved. Germline assignment: CDR1 SGHVS and CDR2 FQNEAQ. V lost 1 base to trimming and J lost 14 bases, with 11 bases between them. This CDR3 spans 12 amino acids. The CDR3 region has the DNA TGTGCCAGCAGCTTAGATTCGGGGTGGCTGTTTTTT. It is translated as CASSLDSGWLFF. The full variable domain, in which reference TRBV7-8 and TRBJ1-4 provide the parts outside the CDR3, is GAGVSQSPRYKVAKRGQDVALRCDPISGHVSLFWYQQALGQGPEFLTYFQNEAQLDKSGLPSDRFFAERPEGSVSTLKIQRTQQEDSAVYLCASSLDSGWLFFGSGTQLSVL.

Many counts were recorded for this clonotype. This chain links TRBV5-1 with TRBJ2-7; maybe TRBD1 (6 bases). The V and J ends lost 4 bases and 2 bases respectively, with 16 bases between them. Germline loops: CDR1 SGHRS, CDR2 YFSETQ. CDR3 length: 15 residues. The CDR3 sequence is CASSVKQGKTYEQYF. The CDR3, as DNA: TGCGCCAGCAGCGTGAAACAGGGAAAGACCTACGAGCAGTACTTC.

This clonotype has more than one count but fewer than ten. DNA for the CDR3: TGCAGCGTTGCTGCGGAGTACGAGCAGTACTTC. Protein: CSVAAEYEQYF. The chain joins TRBV29-1 to TRBJ2-7; D is uncertain. Trimming stripped 4 bases from V and 4 bases from J, with 8 bases between. The length of the CDR3 is 11 residues. CDR1 and CDR2 from the germline V gene are SQVTM and ANQGSEA.

Details on this clonotype: A read error may explain this, as a much larger clone is one base away. The gene calls are TRBV12-3 or TRBV12-4 and TRBJ2-6, with D tentatively TRBD1 (6 bases). The CDR3 totals 20 residues. The V gene lost 3 bases and the J gene lost 6 bases, with 27 bases spanning the gap. The CDR3 here is CASSLRPLGPQGMKANVLTF. CDR3 DNA sequence: TGTGCCAGCAGTTTGAGGCCCCTAGGTCCTCAGGGGATGAAGGCCAACGTCCTGACTTTC.

In its sample, this clonotype was seen a few times. This rearrangement joins TRBV3-1 to TRBJ2-1; 9 nucleotides align to TRBD2. V lost 3 bases to trimming and J lost 6 bases; unmatched junction nucleotides: 9. The CDR3 is 16 residues long. Per germline, CDR1 LGHDT and CDR2 YNNKEL (reference sequence). CDR3 in DNA: TGTGCCAGCAGCCATTCAAGCGGGGGGCACTCCAATGAGCAGTTCTTC. It encodes CASSHSSGGHSNEQFF.

In its sample, this clonotype was seen many times. This rearrangement joins TRBV24-1 to TRBJ2-1; D is possibly TRBD1 (6 bases). Germline CDR1 reads KGHDR; CDR2 reads SFDVKD. This CDR3 region has 17 residues. V dropped 3 bases and J dropped 3 bases, with 17 bases sitting between them. The chain's CDR3 is CATSDRSAGTHYNEQFF. The DNA of the CDR3 is TGTGCCACCAGTGATCGTTCGGCCGGGACACACTACAATGAGCAGTTCTTC.

The rearrangement joins TRBV7-2 to TRBJ1-2; maybe TRBD1 (5 bases). The germline V and J ends were trimmed by 2 bases and 7 bases, with 14 bases remaining between them. This CDR3 has 14 residues. Germline V gene lookup returns CDR1 SGHTA and CDR2 FQGNSA. The DNA of the CDR3 is TGTGCCAGCAGCTTAAACGGACAAGCAAGTGGCTACACCTTC. Translated: CASSLNGQASGYTF. The whole variable domain, remainder taken from reference TRBV7-2 and TRBJ1-2, is GAGVSQSPSNKVTEKGKDVELRCDPISGHTALYWYRQSLGQGLEFLIYFQGNSAPDKSGLPSDRFSAERTGGSVSTLTIQRTQQEDSAVYLCASSLNGQASGYTFGSGTRLTVV.

The chain recombines TRBV15 with TRBJ1-6; D gene unclear. Trimming stripped 2 bases from V and 5 bases from J, with 19 bases between. CDR3 length equals 18 residues. Germline CDR1 LNHNV, CDR2 YYDKDF (reference sequence). The CDR3 sequence is CATSRHARVGLNNSPLHF. CDR3 nucleotide sequence: TGTGCCACCAGCAGACACGCTCGAGTGGGCTTAAATAATTCACCCCTCCACTTT.

This clonotype was counted at least ten times. The chain couples TRBV20-1 to TRBJ2-5; 8 nucleotides align to TRBD2. Trimming removed 0 bases from V and 5 bases from J; junction bases left unmatched: 11. The germline V gene has CDR1 DFQATT and CDR2 SNEGSKA (reference sequence). The CDR3 is 16 amino acids. CDR3 region: CSARDPGGLEGETQYF. In nucleotides, the CDR3 is TGCAGTGCTAGAGATCCCGGGGGACTAGAGGGCGAGACCCAGTACTTC.

The chain carries TRBV28 and TRBJ1-4; D may be TRBD1 (6 bases). There are 15 residues in the CDR3. V lost 4 bases and J 6 bases, leaving 15 bases between the germline ends. CDR1 and CDR2 (germline): MDHEN, SYDVKM. CDR3 amino acids: CASSSDGGGHEKLFF. The CDR3 DNA follows: TGTGCCAGCAGTTCCGACGGGGGCGGTCATGAAAAACTGTTTTTT.

This chain uses TRBV7-8 with TRBJ2-1; TRBD1 aligns across 7 bases. Germline CDR1 and CDR2: SGHVS and FQNEAQ. V dropped 0 bases and J dropped 5; count of bases not matched to a gene: 1. CDR3 length: 14 amino acids. The CDR3 bases are TGTGCCAGCAGCTTAGCCAGGGGGAACAATGAGCAGTTCTTC. Amino acids: CASSLARGNNEQFF.

This clonotype showed up many times. The genes are TRBV27 and TRBJ2-7; 9 bases are a match to TRBD2. The CDR3 length is 15 residues. Trimming took 2 bases from V and 4 from J; bases not matched to a gene: 6. Germline V gene lookup returns CDR1 MNHEY and CDR2 SMNVEV (reference sequence). CDR3 region: CASSLGASGKYEQYF. In DNA form, the CDR3 reads TGTGCCAGCAGTTTAGGGGCTAGCGGGAAATACGAGCAGTACTTC.

This clonotype appeared many times. The chain employs TRBV19 and TRBJ1-5; no firm D call. The germline V and J ends were trimmed by 5 bases and 9 bases, with 8 bases remaining between them. This CDR3 contains 11 residues. CDR1 LNHDA and CDR2 SQIVND come from the germline V gene (reference sequence). The CDR3 DNA is TGTGCCAGTAGTCAACCCGGGCCCCAGCATTTT. Protein product: CASSQPGPQHF.

The chain is built from TRBV19 and TRBJ1-5, with unresolved D. Germline CDR1 and CDR2: LNHDA and SQIVND (reference sequence). This CDR3 has 9 residues. CDR3 DNA sequence: TGTCTGGGGATTCAGCCCCAGCATTTT. Protein product: CLGIQPQHF.

This sequence joins TRBV5-4 and TRBJ2-3; 8 bases agree with TRBD2. There are 15 residues in the CDR3. V shed 7 bases, J shed 0 bases, and the junction held 7 bases outside the gene matches. Germline assignment: CDR1 SGHNT and CDR2 YYREEE (reference sequence). The CDR3 spells CASSSGGPSTDTQYF. CDR3 nucleotide sequence: TGTGCCAGCTCCAGCGGGGGCCCTAGCACAGATACGCAGTATTTT.

A few counts support this clonotype. V gene TRBV7-9 combines with J gene TRBJ2-2; 13 bases match TRBD2. Germline values: CDR1 SEHNR, CDR2 FQNEAQ (reference sequence). The CDR3 is 17 amino acids. V gave up 8 bases and J gave up 2 bases; unmatched junction bases: 8. CDR3 loop: CASPSGLAGANTGELFF. CDR3 in DNA: TGTGCCAGCCCCTCAGGACTAGCGGGAGCAAACACCGGGGAGCTGTTTTTT.

Ten or more counts support this clonotype. The chain is built from TRBV6-5 and TRBJ2-2; a weak D match, TRBD1 (5 bases). From germline, CDR1 is MNHEY and CDR2 SVGAGI. This CDR3 contains 14 residues. Between the trimmed V and J ends, which lost 9 bases and 0 bases, there was a span of 11 bases. The CDR3 region is CASKTEPNTGELFF. In DNA, the CDR3 is TGTGCCAGTAAGACAGAACCGAACACCGGGGAGCTGTTTTTT.